This T cell receptor beta chain was profiled in a study of identifying expanded T cells in peripheral blood. V lost 1 base and J lost 0; bases outside the gene matches: 3. This CDR3 comprises 15 residues. CDR1 and CDR2 from the germline V gene are SGHNT and YYREEE (reference sequence). Measured with immunoSEQ multiplex PCR; TCRdb has only the in-frame clones, and not every one. The table records about 52,000 clones, less than 85% of them present only once. The study, taken as a whole, reports: Across healthy donors, higher total template counts meant significantly greater approximately two-week count variance. Over around two and four weeks, about 16 and 19 clones changed, versus more than 1 between replicates.

Comments on this clone: The antigen is undetermined.

During the collection period, no donor immune events like infections were recorded. The clonotype comes from a person between 18 and 75 years old in good health. Sequencing was carried out using blood. This rearrangement joins TRBV5-4 to TRBJ2-7; TRBD2 aligns across 8 bases. The CDR3 reads CASSLPGTSSYEQYF. The CDR3 DNA is TGTGCCAGCAGCTTGCCCGGGACTAGCTCCTACGAGCAGTACTTC.